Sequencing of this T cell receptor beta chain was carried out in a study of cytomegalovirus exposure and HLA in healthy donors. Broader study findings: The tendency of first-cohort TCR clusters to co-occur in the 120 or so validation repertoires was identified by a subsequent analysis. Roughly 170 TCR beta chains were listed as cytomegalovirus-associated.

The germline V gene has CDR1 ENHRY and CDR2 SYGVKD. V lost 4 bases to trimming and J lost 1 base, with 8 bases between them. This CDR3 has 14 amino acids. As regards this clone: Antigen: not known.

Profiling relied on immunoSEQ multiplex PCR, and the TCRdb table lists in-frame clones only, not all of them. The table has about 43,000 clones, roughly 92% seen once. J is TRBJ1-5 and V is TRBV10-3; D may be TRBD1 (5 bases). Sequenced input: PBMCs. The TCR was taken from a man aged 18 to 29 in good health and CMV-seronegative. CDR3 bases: TGTGCCATCAGTGGCTACAGGAGCAATCAGCCCCAGCATTTT. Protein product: CAISGYRSNQPQHF.